Shown below are 22 T cell receptor beta chains from a single sample sequenced in a study of shared clonotypes between healthy human individuals. The table came from immunoSEQ multiplex PCR; TCRdb's copy has only in-frame clones and leaves some out. This repertoire shows 1.5 million to 2.5 million clones, less than 95% found once; its top ten account for 1.2%. As defined, naive CD8 cells were CD45RO-negative and positively selected for CCR7, with terminally differentiated effector memory CD45RA+ cells excluded. Sequencing was done on a sample of naive CD8+ T cells sorted from blood. These receptors were taken from a man aged 18 to 29 in good health.

The chain combines TRBV6-1 with TRBJ2-5; the D gene is possibly TRBD2 (6 bases). The CDR3 has 13 residues. Trimming took off 3 bases at V and 2 bases at J, with 7 bases between the two ends. Germline assignment: CDR1 MNHNS and CDR2 SASEGT. CDR3 sequence reads: CASSDREQETQYF. CDR3 DNA sequence: TGTGCCAGCAGTGACCGGGAGCAAGAGACCCAGTACTTC.

This clone showed up just a few times. The chain is built from TRBV6-1 and TRBJ2-7; the match to TRBD1 covers 10 bases. Germline assignment: CDR1 MNHNS and CDR2 SASEGT. The CDR3 is 15 amino acids. V shed 4 bases, J shed 2 bases, and the junction held 5 bases outside the gene matches. The CDR3 sequence: CASSAGTGVTYEQYF. The CDR3 DNA is TGTGCCAGCAGTGCTGGGACAGGGGTGACCTACGAGCAGTACTTC.

The chain combines TRBV7-8 with TRBJ1-1; TRBD1 aligns across 8 bases. CDR1 is SGHVS and CDR2 is FQNEAQ in the germline V gene. CDR3 length: 18 residues. The V and J ends lost 2 bases and 0 bases, in that order; junction bases with no gene match: 11. This CDR3 is CASSLYGGTGSLNTEAFF. In nucleotides, the CDR3 is TGTGCCAGCAGCTTATATGGGGGGACAGGCTCTTTGAACACTGAAGCTTTCTTT.

The rearrangement links TRBV5-4 to TRBJ2-7; 11 positions agree with TRBD2. Germline V gene sequence: CDR1 SGHNT, CDR2 YYREEE (reference sequence). This CDR3 region has 16 residues. Germline trimming cut 4 bases from V and 3 bases from J; bases unmatched to any gene: 9. The CDR3 spells CASSPLPGLAGYEQYF. CDR3 nucleotide sequence: TGTGCCAGCAGCCCCCTCCCCGGACTAGCGGGCTACGAGCAGTACTTC.

The gene calls are TRBV11-3 and TRBJ2-7; D may correspond to TRBD1 or TRBD2 (5 bases each). CDR1 SGHNT and CDR2 YENEEA come from the germline V gene. The V gene lost 4 bases and the J gene lost 2 bases, with 12 bases spanning the gap. The CDR3 sequence is 14 residues long. CDR3 sequence reads: CASSSRDEAYEQYF. For the CDR3, the DNA is TGTGCCAGCAGCTCCCGGGACGAAGCCTACGAGCAGTACTTC.

Only one count was recorded for this clone. The rearrangement uses TRBV9 and TRBJ2-7; 13 positions agree with TRBD2. With 3 bases clipped from V and 2 bases from J, the junction kept 5 bases outside the gene matches. The CDR3 is 16 amino acids. The germline CDR1 and CDR2 sequences are SGDLS and YYNGEE. The chain's CDR3 is CASSAGTSGATYEQYF. DNA of the CDR3: TGTGCCAGCAGCGCGGGGACTAGCGGGGCGACCTACGAGCAGTACTTC.

The chain couples TRBV9 to TRBJ2-1; 14 nucleotides line up with TRBD2. V shed 3 bases, J shed 5 bases, and the junction held 10 bases outside the gene matches. The CDR3 sequence is 18 residues long. Germline V CDR1 and CDR2: SGDLS, YYNGEE. CDR3 amino acids: CASSGLAGGPGTNNEQFF. The CDR3 DNA reads as TGTGCCAGCAGCGGACTAGCGGGAGGGCCCGGCACAAACAATGAGCAGTTCTTC.

The gene calls are TRBV29-1 and TRBJ1-1; D unclear. The germline gives CDR1 SQVTM, CDR2 ANQGSEA. This CDR3 has 14 amino acids. Trimming stripped 0 bases from V and 4 bases from J, with 12 bases between. The CDR3 nucleotides are TGCAGCGTTGAAGATCAAGCCGGGCCCACTGAAGCTTTCTTT. This translates into CSVEDQAGPTEAFF.

Comment on this clone: The same CDR3 arises from other DNA sequences in this sample as well. The J gene is TRBJ1-5, the V gene TRBV27, with TRBD1 identical over 7 bases. V gave up 6 bases and J gave up 2 bases; unmatched junction bases: 4. Germline V gene lookup returns CDR1 MNHEY and CDR2 SMNVEV (reference sequence). This CDR3 comprises 14 residues. The DNA of the CDR3 is TGTGCCAGCAGGGGCACAGGGGGCAATCAGCCCCAGCATTTT. Amino acid sequence: CASRGTGGNQPQHF.

The rearrangement uses TRBV6-5 and TRBJ2-5; D gene uncertain. The V end was cut by 0 bases, the J end by 0 bases, with 8 bases between. Germline values: CDR1 MNHEY, CDR2 SVGAGI. This CDR3 spans 15 amino acids. CDR3 nucleotides: TGTGCCAGCAGTTACTCGTCGCTGAACCAAGAGACCCAGTACTTC. Amino acid sequence: CASSYSSLNQETQYF.

The chain uses TRBV6-7 and TRBJ2-7; no clear D. TRBV6-7 is flagged as an ORF with uncertain function. The CDR3 is made up of 15 amino acids. The V end lost 4 bases, the J end lost 0 bases, and 13 bases lay between the germline ends. The CDR3 nucleotides read TGTGCCAGCAGTTTCAAGTTAGTAACCTCCTACGAGCAGTACTTC. Protein product: CASSFKLVTSYEQYF.

V is TRBV4-3 and J is TRBJ2-1; TRBD2 agrees at 9 bases. Losses at the gene ends were 1 base for V and 8 bases for J; bases not matched to a gene: 12. CDR3 length equals 17 residues. Germline V gene lookup returns CDR1 LGHNA and CDR2 YSLEER. The CDR3 DNA is TGCGCCAGCAGCCAAGCAATAGCGGGAGTTTTAGGCGATGAGCAGTTCTTC. It yields the protein CASSQAIAGVLGDEQFF.

This chain links TRBV11-2 with TRBJ2-3; D gene unclear. This CDR3 has 12 residues. V lost 3 bases and J lost 7, with 8 bases in between. CDR1 is SGHAT and CDR2 is FQNNGV in the germline V gene. CDR3 bases: TGTGCCAGCAGCTTCGAGGAAAATACGCAGTATTTT. This gives the protein CASSFEENTQYF.

V is TRBV9 and J is TRBJ1-1; TRBD1 agrees at 8 bases. Germline-derived CDR1 and CDR2 are SGDLS and YYNGEE. Trimming removed 4 bases from V and 2 bases from J; junction bases left unmatched: 7. The CDR3 is 15 residues long. The CDR3: CASSSGQGGNTEAFF. CDR3 in DNA: TGTGCCAGCAGCTCTGGACAGGGTGGTAACACTGAAGCTTTCTTT.

J is TRBJ2-5 and V is TRBV28; perhaps TRBD2 as D (7 bases). Trimming took off 5 bases at V and 5 bases at J, with 15 bases between the two ends. The CDR3 loop spans 14 amino acids. Germline V CDR1 and CDR2: MDHEN, SYDVKM. The CDR3 nucleotides are TGTGCCAGCAGTCGGGGGGCCAGCTTGGAGACCCAGTACTTC. This gives the protein CASSRGASLETQYF.

The chain is built from TRBV4-1 and TRBJ2-5; TRBD2 aligns across 10 bases. CDR1 is MGHRA and CDR2 is YSYEKL in the germline V gene. After removal of 0 bases from V and 5 bases from J, the junction contained 24 bases not matched to a gene. The CDR3 totals 22 residues. CDR3: CASSQEGGLNPTKRGGRETQYF. DNA for the CDR3: TGCGCCAGCAGCCAAGAAGGAGGACTAAATCCGACTAAGCGGGGGGGCAGGGAGACCCAGTACTTC.

This chain links TRBV6-5 with TRBJ2-1; D gene unclear. V shed 8 bases and J shed 7 bases, with 12 bases lying between them. From germline, CDR1 is MNHEY and CDR2 SVGAGI. The CDR3 is made up of 12 amino acids. CDR3 DNA sequence: TGTGCCAGCGCTCAGTTTAGTAATGAGCAGTTCTTC. It encodes CASAQFSNEQFF.

This sequence joins TRBV4-3 and TRBJ1-1; D is undetermined. The V end was cut by 1 base, the J end by 1 base, with 7 bases between. The CDR3 sequence is 14 residues long. CDR1 and CDR2 from the germline V gene are LGHNA and YSLEER. The CDR3 is CASSQGFENTEAFF. For the CDR3, the DNA is TGCGCCAGCAGCCAAGGTTTCGAGAACACTGAAGCTTTCTTT.

This clone showed up just once. This chain connects TRBV4-1 to TRBJ1-4; TRBD1 aligns across 8 bases. With 6 bases clipped from V and 8 bases from J, the junction kept 20 bases outside the gene matches. Germline V CDR1 and CDR2: MGHRA, YSYEKL. The CDR3 totals 18 residues. CDR3 in amino acids: CASSPRSADRERGEKLFF. CDR3 sequence (DNA): TGCGCCAGCAGTCCAAGATCAGCGGACAGGGAACGGGGCGAAAAACTGTTTTTT.

This clone is a singleton in its sample. This chain connects TRBV10-2 to TRBJ1-1, with D possibly TRBD1 on 5 matching bases. V was clipped by 7 bases and J by 12 bases, with 21 bases between them. The CDR3 length is 13 residues. Per the germline V gene, CDR1 is WSHSY and CDR2 is SAAADI. CDR3 in amino acids: CASTYPGALGPFF. The CDR3 DNA sequence: TGCGCCAGCACTTACCCCGGAGCTCTGGGACCTTTCTTT.

The chain links TRBV11-1 to TRBJ2-7; 12 positions match TRBD1. V shed 1 base, J shed 3 bases, and the junction held 7 bases outside the gene matches. The CDR3 has 17 residues. Per the germline V gene, CDR1 is SGHAT and CDR2 is FQDESV (reference sequence). The CDR3 DNA reads TGTGCCAGCAGCTTAGACCCGGGACAGGGGGCGAACTACGAGCAGTACTTC. Protein: CASSLDPGQGANYEQYF.

The chain is built from TRBV11-2 and TRBJ1-1; 7 bases agree with TRBD1. The V gene's germline CDR1 is SGHAT and CDR2 FQNNGV. The CDR3 extends over 16 amino acids. With 1 base clipped from V and 4 bases from J, the junction kept 9 bases outside the gene matches. The CDR3 loop reads CASSLGPQGGGTEAFF. The CDR3 DNA follows: TGTGCCAGCAGCTTAGGTCCGCAGGGGGGGGGCACTGAAGCTTTCTTT. The full variable domain, rest sourced from reference TRBV11-2 and TRBJ1-1, is EAGVAQSPRYKIIEKRQSVAFWCNPISGHATLYWYQQILGQGPKLLIQFQNNGVVDDSQLPKDRFSAERLKGVDSTLKIQPAKLEDSAVYLCASSLGPQGGGTEAFFGQGTRLTVV.